What follows is one T cell receptor beta chain and its context. This record belongs to a study of blood T cells in healthy people across ages. The CDR3 spans 12 residues. In germline, CDR1 is LGHDT, CDR2 YNNKEL (reference sequence). A second PCR of about 6 to 11 cycles used a sample-barcoded 5' primer and a J-beta primer mix. Every cDNA molecule bore a tag from a template-switch adaptor containing 12 random nucleotides. A single record per CDR3 protein comes from TCRdb applying MiXCR to the 5' RACE reads. The top ten clones hold over 5% of a sample with over 1,200,000 distinct CDR3 sequences, roughly 60% of them seen once.

This clonotype originated in a man aged 18 to 29 in good health. The V gene is TRBV3-1, the J gene TRBJ2-4; D possibly matches TRBD1 or TRBD2 (6 bases each). The DNA end lines up better with TRBJ2-7; the J call may be wrong. What was sequenced was blood. The CDR3 nucleotides are TGTGCCAGCAGCCCAAGGGGGGCCGAGCAGTACTTC. The encoded protein is CASSPRGAEQYF.